The 21 T cell receptor beta chains in this list originate from one sample, sequenced in a study of shared clonotypes between healthy human individuals. Here immunoSEQ multiplex PCR was the method, and the copy in TCRdb shows in-frame clones only, minus some. The sample shows over a million clones, roughly 96% of them seen only once. Sequenced input: naive CD4+ T cells sorted from blood. The sample's subset: CD45RA+ positively selected. Source of these receptors: a man aged 25-45 years in good health.

The chain links TRBV19 to TRBJ2-1; D remains unclear. V lost 6 bases and J lost 7, with 7 bases in between. Germline assignment: CDR1 LNHDA and CDR2 SQIVND (reference sequence). This CDR3 is built from 11 residues. The CDR3 bases are TGTGCCAGTAGCTCGATGAATGAGCAGTTCTTC. Its translation is CASSSMNEQFF. Drawing the rest from reference TRBV19 and TRBJ2-1, the complete variable domain is DGGITQSPKYLFRKEGQNVTLSCEQNLNHDAMYWYRQDPGQGLRLIYYSQIVNDFQKGDIAEGYSVSREKKESFPLTVTSAQKNPTAFYLCASSSMNEQFFGPGTRLTVL.

The genes are TRBV27 and TRBJ2-6, with a tentative D call TRBD2 (7 bases). The ends were cut back, 6 bases at V and 0 bases at J, with 24 bases in the middle. The V gene's germline CDR1 is MNHEY and CDR2 SMNVEV (reference sequence). The CDR3 contains 20 residues. CDR3 coding DNA: TGTGCCAGCAGGCTCCGTTTTCGGGGGGCGGATTACTCTGGGGCCAACGTCCTGACTTTC. This encodes CASRLRFRGADYSGANVLTF.

The chain uses TRBV7-9 and TRBJ2-7; D may be TRBD1 or TRBD2 (5 bases each). The V gene lost 5 bases and the J gene lost 1 base, with 15 bases spanning the gap. This CDR3 contains 15 residues. Per germline, CDR1 SEHNR and CDR2 FQNEAQ (reference sequence). The CDR3 spells CASSRRGDRSYEQYF. CDR3 nucleotides: TGTGCCAGCAGCCGGAGAGGGGACCGGTCCTACGAGCAGTACTTC. Based on the CDR3 plus reference TRBV7-9 and TRBJ2-7, the full variable domain is DTGVSQNPRHKITKRGQNVTFRCDPISEHNRLYWYRQTLGQGPEFLTYFQNEAQLEKSRLLSDRFSAERPKGSFSTLEIQRTEQGDSAMYLCASSRRGDRSYEQYFGPGTRLTVT.

This clone was recorded once. The gene calls are TRBV5-6 and TRBJ2-5; no definite D call. CDR1 is SGHDT and CDR2 is YYEEEE in the germline V gene. The V end was cut by 0 bases, the J end by 7 bases, with 10 bases between. This CDR3 has 13 amino acids. CDR3: CASSLASVWTQYF. Here the CDR3 DNA reads TGTGCCAGCAGCTTGGCCAGTGTATGGACCCAGTACTTC.

This chain joins TRBV7-2 and TRBJ2-2, with 10 nucleotides matching TRBD2. The CDR3 contains 16 residues. The V gene's germline CDR1 is SGHTA and CDR2 FQGNSA. V lost 1 base and J lost 4; bases outside the gene matches: 3. CDR3 sequence: CASSLGLAGVTGELFF. The DNA for the CDR3 is TGTGCCAGCAGCTTAGGGCTAGCGGGAGTCACCGGGGAGCTGTTTTTT.

This chain connects TRBV20-1 to TRBJ1-5; unclear D gene. CDR1 and CDR2 (germline): DFQATT, SNEGSKA (reference sequence). Trimming shortened V by 4 bases and J by 7 bases, and 5 bases separated the two germline ends. CDR3 length: 10 amino acids. This CDR3 reads CSAMEQPQHF. As DNA, the CDR3 is TGCAGTGCTATGGAACAGCCCCAGCATTTT.

The chain recombines TRBV14 with TRBJ2-7; D ambiguous. Per germline, CDR1 SGHDN and CDR2 FVKESK. V dropped 5 bases and J dropped 2 bases, with 16 bases sitting between them. CDR3 length: 15 residues. The CDR3 sequence is CASSIRLSATYEQYF. The CDR3 DNA is TGTGCCAGCAGCATACGACTCTCCGCTACCTACGAGCAGTACTTC.

This chain links TRBV7-9 with TRBJ2-7; the match to TRBD1 covers 7 bases. CDR3 size: 13 residues. The V and J ends lost 4 bases and 6 bases, in that order; junction bases with no gene match: 6. CDR1 and CDR2 from the germline V gene are SEHNR and FQNEAQ (reference sequence). CDR3 bases: TGTGCCAGCAGCTCCAGGGGGTCGAGCGAGCAGTACTTC. Translating gives CASSSRGSSEQYF. Filled out from reference TRBV7-9 and TRBJ2-7, the complete variable domain reads DTGVSQNPRHKITKRGQNVTFRCDPISEHNRLYWYRQTLGQGPEFLTYFQNEAQLEKSRLLSDRFSAERPKGSFSTLEIQRTEQGDSAMYLCASSSRGSSEQYFGPGTRLTVT.

This clone was detected once. The chain uses TRBV28 and TRBJ1-5; 9 nucleotides match TRBD1. The CDR3 loop spans 14 amino acids. The trim removed 8 bases at V and 5 bases at J, leaving 7 bases unmatched. Germline loops: CDR1 MDHEN, CDR2 SYDVKM. The CDR3 region has the DNA TGTGCCAGCCTTTCCGGGACAGGGTATCAGCCCCAGCATTTT. This translates into CASLSGTGYQPQHF.

The rearrangement joins TRBV2 to TRBJ1-5, with D hard to call. The CDR3 covers 13 residues. CDR1 is SNHLY, CDR2 FYNNEI, per germline. Trimming removed 3 bases at V and 5 bases at J, with 8 bases between. For the CDR3, the DNA is TGTGCCAGCAGTGACAGAAGGGATCAGCCCCAGCATTTT. This encodes CASSDRRDQPQHF.

This clone has only one observation. The chain has TRBV28 and TRBJ1-5; 10 nucleotides match TRBD1. Germline values: CDR1 MDHEN, CDR2 SYDVKM. This CDR3 is 19 amino acids long. The junction had 13 bases not matched to a gene; V was cut back by 2 bases and J by 3 bases. The CDR3 coding sequence is TGTGCCAGCAGTTTACCTAAAGGGACAGGGGTCCTCAACAATCAGCCCCAGCATTTT. It yields the protein CASSLPKGTGVLNNQPQHF.

The J gene is TRBJ1-2, the V gene TRBV5-8; D is uncertain. Trimming left V 5 bases short and J 10 bases short, with 12 bases between. From germline, CDR1 is SGHTS and CDR2 YDEGEE. This CDR3 region has 11 residues. For the CDR3, the DNA is TGTGCCAGCAGTCTGACAAGAATCTACACCTTC. This sequence encodes CASSLTRIYTF.

The gene calls are TRBV5-1 and TRBJ2-7; the D is unclear. V was trimmed by 0 bases and J by 6 bases, leaving 13 bases between them. Germline assignment: CDR1 SGHRS and CDR2 YFSETQ. This CDR3 comprises 14 residues. The CDR3 DNA reads TGCGCCAGCAGCTTGGCCTTAAATCCGTCCGAGCAGTACTTC. It yields the protein CASSLALNPSEQYF.

The chain has TRBV5-1 and TRBJ2-1, with D perhaps given as TRBD1 or TRBD2 (5 bases each). The CDR3 is made up of 17 amino acids. V was pared by 4 bases and J by 8 bases, with 25 bases between. Per germline, CDR1 SGHRS and CDR2 YFSETQ. The CDR3 region has the DNA TGCGCCAGCAGCATGGGGGAGCCTCCATTAGGGTTCGATGAGCAGTTCTTC. Its protein is CASSMGEPPLGFDEQFF.

The chain is built from TRBV25-1 and TRBJ1-4; D gene unclear. This CDR3 is built from 12 residues. V gave up 7 bases and J gave up 2 bases, with 5 bases separating them. The germline V gene has CDR1 MGHDK and CDR2 SYGVNS. The DNA of the CDR3 is TGTGCCAGCATGGGGACTAATGAAAAACTGTTTTTT. Its protein product is CASMGTNEKLFF.

The V and J genes are TRBV7-3 and TRBJ2-3; 13 nucleotides align to TRBD2. Per germline, CDR1 SGHTA and CDR2 FQGTGA. The J segment lost 4 bases and the V segment lost 0 bases, leaving 7 bases of the junction unmatched. The CDR3 consists of 18 residues. The CDR3 here is CASSLTRLAGGAADTQYF. The CDR3 nucleotides are TGTGCCAGCAGCTTAACTAGACTAGCGGGAGGAGCGGCAGATACGCAGTATTTT.

The CDR3 loop reads CASRPGTGNTEAFF. The CDR3 DNA reads TGTGCCAGCCGTCCCGGGACGGGAAACACTGAAGCTTTCTTT. The chain has TRBV2 and TRBJ1-1; D is possibly TRBD1 (5 bases). CDR3 length: 14 amino acids. V was trimmed by 8 bases and J by 2 bases, leaving 15 bases between them. CDR1 is SNHLY, CDR2 FYNNEI, per germline.

CDR3 in amino acids: CASSAGGGSTDTQYF. The DNA for the CDR3 is TGTGCCAGCAGCGCGGGGGGGGGCAGCACAGATACGCAGTATTTT. The chain joins TRBV5-4 to TRBJ2-3; 9 bases line up with TRBD2. CDR3 length: 15 amino acids. Germline V CDR1 and CDR2: SGHNT, YYREEE (reference sequence). With 4 bases clipped from V and 0 bases from J, the junction kept 3 bases outside the gene matches.

V is TRBV30 and J is TRBJ1-5; D is unresolved. Germline-derived CDR1 and CDR2 are GTSNPN and SVGIG (reference sequence). V lost 1 base and J lost 0, with 4 bases in between. The CDR3 runs 13 residues. The CDR3 DNA sequence: TGTGCCTGGAGTGAGAATAGCAATCAGCCCCAGCATTTT. It yields the protein CAWSENSNQPQHF.

In this sample, this clone turned up once. The CDR3: CASRTDHSYEQYF. CDR3 nucleotide sequence: TGTGCCAGCAGGACGGACCATTCGTACGAGCAGTACTTC. The chain uses TRBV2 and TRBJ2-7; no definite D call. Germline CDR1 is SNHLY and CDR2 is FYNNEI. V lost 6 bases to trimming and J lost 4 bases, with 13 bases between them. The CDR3 is 13 amino acids.

The chain employs TRBV6-5 and TRBJ1-1; 8 nucleotides line up with TRBD1. V was clipped by 2 bases and J by 0 bases; unmatched bases: 5. Per germline, CDR1 MNHEY and CDR2 SVGAGI. This CDR3 contains 16 residues. The CDR3: CASSYGTGGVNTEAFF. CDR3 sequence (DNA): TGTGCCAGCAGTTACGGGACAGGAGGAGTGAACACTGAAGCTTTCTTT.